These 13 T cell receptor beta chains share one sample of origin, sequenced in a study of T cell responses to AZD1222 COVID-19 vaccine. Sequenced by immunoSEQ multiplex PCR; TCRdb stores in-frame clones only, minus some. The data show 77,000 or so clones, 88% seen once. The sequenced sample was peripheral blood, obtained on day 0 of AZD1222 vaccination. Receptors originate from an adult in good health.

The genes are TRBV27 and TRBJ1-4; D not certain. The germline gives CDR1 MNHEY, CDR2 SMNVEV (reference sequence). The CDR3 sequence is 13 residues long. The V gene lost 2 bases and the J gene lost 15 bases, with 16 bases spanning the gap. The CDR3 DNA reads TGTGCCAGCAGTTTAGAGGTTGGAGGGAGGGTGTTTTTT. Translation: CASSLEVGGRVFF.

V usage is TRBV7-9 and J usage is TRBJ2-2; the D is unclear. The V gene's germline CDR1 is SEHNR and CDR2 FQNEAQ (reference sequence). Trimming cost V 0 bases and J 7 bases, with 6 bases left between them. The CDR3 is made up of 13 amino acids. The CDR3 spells CASSLAGDGELFF. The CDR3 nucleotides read TGTGCCAGCAGCTTAGCCGGAGACGGGGAGCTGTTTTTT. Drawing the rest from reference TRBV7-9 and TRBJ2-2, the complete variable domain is DTGVSQNPRHKITKRGQNVTFRCDPISEHNRLYWYRQTLGQGPEFLTYFQNEAQLEKSRLLSDRFSAERPKGSFSTLEIQRTEQGDSAMYLCASSLAGDGELFFGEGSRLTVL.

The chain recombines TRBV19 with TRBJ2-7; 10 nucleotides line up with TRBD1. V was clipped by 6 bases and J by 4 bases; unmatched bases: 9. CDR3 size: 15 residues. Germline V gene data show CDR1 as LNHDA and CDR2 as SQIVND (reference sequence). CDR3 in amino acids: CASRGAGDRGYEQYF. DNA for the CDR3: TGTGCCAGTAGAGGGGCCGGGGACAGGGGTTACGAGCAGTACTTC.

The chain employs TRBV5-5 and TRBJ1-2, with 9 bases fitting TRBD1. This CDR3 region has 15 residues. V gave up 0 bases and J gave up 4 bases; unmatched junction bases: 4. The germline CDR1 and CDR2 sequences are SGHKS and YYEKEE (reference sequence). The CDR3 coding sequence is TGTGCCAGCAGCTTGGGGGACAGGGTTGTCTATGGCTACACCTTC. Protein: CASSLGDRVVYGYTF.

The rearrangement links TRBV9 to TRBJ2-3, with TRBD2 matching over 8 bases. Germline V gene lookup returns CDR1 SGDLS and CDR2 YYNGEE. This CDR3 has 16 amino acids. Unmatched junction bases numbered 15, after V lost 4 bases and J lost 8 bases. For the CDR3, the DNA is TGTGCCAGCAGCCCGGGGGGAGCGGGAGATAGGCGTACGCAGTATTTT. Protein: CASSPGGAGDRRTQYF.

As DNA, the CDR3 is TGTGCCAGCAGGGACAGACCGAACACTGAAGCTTTCTTT. Its protein product is CASRDRPNTEAFF. The rearrangement uses TRBV12-3 or TRBV12-4 and TRBJ1-1, with a possible D match to TRBD1 (6 bases). The CDR3 has 13 residues. V was cut by 6 bases and J by 1 base, with 9 bases left in between.

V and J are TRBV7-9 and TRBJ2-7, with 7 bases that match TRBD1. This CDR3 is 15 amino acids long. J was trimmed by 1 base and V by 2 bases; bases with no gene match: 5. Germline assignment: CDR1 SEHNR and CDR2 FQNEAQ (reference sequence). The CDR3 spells CASSLLLTGSYEQYF. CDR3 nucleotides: TGTGCCAGCAGCTTACTTCTGACAGGGTCCTACGAGCAGTACTTC. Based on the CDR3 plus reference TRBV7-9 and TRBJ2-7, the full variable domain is DTGVSQNPRHKITKRGQNVTFRCDPISEHNRLYWYRQTLGQGPEFLTYFQNEAQLEKSRLLSDRFSAERPKGSFSTLEIQRTEQGDSAMYLCASSLLLTGSYEQYFGPGTRLTVT.

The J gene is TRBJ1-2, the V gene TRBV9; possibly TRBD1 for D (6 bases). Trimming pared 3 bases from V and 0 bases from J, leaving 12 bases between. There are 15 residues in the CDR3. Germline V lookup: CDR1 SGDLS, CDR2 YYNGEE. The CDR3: CASSAEGGTNYGYTF. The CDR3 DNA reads TGTGCCAGCAGCGCCGAGGGGGGAACTAACTATGGCTACACCTTC.

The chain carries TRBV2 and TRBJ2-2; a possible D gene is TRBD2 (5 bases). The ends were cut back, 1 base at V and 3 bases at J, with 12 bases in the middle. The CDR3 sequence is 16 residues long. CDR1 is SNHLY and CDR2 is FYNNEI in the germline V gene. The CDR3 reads CASSEVGTRDTGELFF. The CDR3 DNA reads TGTGCCAGCAGTGAAGTAGGAACTAGGGACACCGGGGAGCTGTTTTTT.

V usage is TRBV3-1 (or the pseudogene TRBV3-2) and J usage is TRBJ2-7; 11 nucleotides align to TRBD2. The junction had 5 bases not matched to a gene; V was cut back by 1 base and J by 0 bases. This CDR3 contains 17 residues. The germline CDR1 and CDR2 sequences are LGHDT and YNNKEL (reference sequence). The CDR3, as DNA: TGTGCCAGCAGCCAAGCGCCCGGGACTAGCGGCTCCTACGAGCAGTACTTC. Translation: CASSQAPGTSGSYEQYF.

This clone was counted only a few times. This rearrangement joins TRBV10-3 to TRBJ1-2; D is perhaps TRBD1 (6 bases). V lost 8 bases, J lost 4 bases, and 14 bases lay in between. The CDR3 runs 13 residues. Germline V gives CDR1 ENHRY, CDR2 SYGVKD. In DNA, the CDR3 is TGTGCCATCTACAGGGAAATGGGCTATGGCTACACCTTC. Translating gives CAIYREMGYGYTF.

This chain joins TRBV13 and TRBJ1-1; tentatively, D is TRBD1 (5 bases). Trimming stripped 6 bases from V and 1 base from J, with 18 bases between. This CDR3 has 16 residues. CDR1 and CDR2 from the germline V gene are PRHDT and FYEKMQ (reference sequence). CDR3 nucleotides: TGTGCCAGCAGAAAGAATCCCAGGGTACCGAACACTGAAGCTTTCTTT. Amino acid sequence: CASRKNPRVPNTEAFF.

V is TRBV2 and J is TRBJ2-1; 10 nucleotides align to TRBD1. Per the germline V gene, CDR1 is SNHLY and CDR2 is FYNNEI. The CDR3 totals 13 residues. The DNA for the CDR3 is TGTGTAAATCTGGACAGGGGGTACAATGAGCAGTTCTTC. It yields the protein CVNLDRGYNEQFF. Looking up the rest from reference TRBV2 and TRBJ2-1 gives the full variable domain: EPEVTQTPSHQVTQMGQEVILRCVPISNHLYFYWYRQILGQKVEFLVSFYNNEISEKSEIFDDQFSVERPDGSNFTLKIRSTKLEDSAMYFCVNLDRGYNEQFFGPGTRLTVL.